This entry concerns a single T cell receptor (beta chain). The antigen is unknown. The length of the CDR3 is 11 residues. CDR1 and CDR2 from the germline V gene are KGHDR and SFDVKD. Trimming stripped 3 bases from V and 5 bases from J, with 3 bases between. Researchers tagged individual cDNA molecules with unique molecular identifiers. TCRdb analysed the 5' RACE reads with MiXCR anew, one entry per CDR3 protein. The sample records 120,000 or so distinct CDR3 sequences, roughly 13% being singletons. The record originates from a study of early T cells in non-severe SARS-CoV-2 infection. Study-level information: Unsorted whole blood bulk RNA was sequenced, with unpaired chains.

Study-wide points: Reliance on VDJdb matching favored anti-spike CD8 responses; private and CD4 specificities were missed.

The receptor comes from an adult who was a healthcare worker with PCR-confirmed SARS-CoV-2 infection or an uninfected control (not recorded which). Sequencing used whole blood, obtained at baseline. This chain links TRBV24-1 with TRBJ1-2; no clear D. CDR3 bases: TGTGCCACCAGTGATCTTTATGGCTACACCTTC. It encodes CATSDLYGYTF.